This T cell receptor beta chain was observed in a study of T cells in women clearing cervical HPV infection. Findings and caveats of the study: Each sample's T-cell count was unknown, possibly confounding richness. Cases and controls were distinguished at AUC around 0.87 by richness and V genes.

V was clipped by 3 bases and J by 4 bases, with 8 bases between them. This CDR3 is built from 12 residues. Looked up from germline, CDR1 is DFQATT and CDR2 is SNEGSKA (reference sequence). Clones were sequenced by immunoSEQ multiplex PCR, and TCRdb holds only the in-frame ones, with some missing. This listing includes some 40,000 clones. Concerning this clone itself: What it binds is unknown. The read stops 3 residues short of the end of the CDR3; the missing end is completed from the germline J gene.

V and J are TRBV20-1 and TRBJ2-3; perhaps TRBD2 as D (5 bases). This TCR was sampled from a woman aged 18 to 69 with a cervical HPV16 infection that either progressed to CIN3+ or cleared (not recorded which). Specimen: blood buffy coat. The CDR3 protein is CSARRAADTQYF. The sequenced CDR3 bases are TGCAGTGCTAGGAGAGCGGCAGATACG.